This T cell receptor (beta chain) was identified in a study of blood T cell repertoires in COVID-19. About the research overall: Whether acute or convalescent, the COVID-19 samples came from the United States, Italy and Spain. PBMCs, B-cell-depleted T cells, or T cells provided the cDNA or gDNA that made up the material.

This study enrolled people aged about 18 to 90 from approximately 25 US geographic areas. In Cohort 3, a recovered donor had either two negative PCRs, clearance, or symptom resolution. From germline, CDR1 is LNHDA and CDR2 SQIVND (reference sequence). The CDR3 spans 14 residues. Trimming shortened V by 5 bases and J by 1 base, and 8 bases separated the two germline ends. The repertoire was sequenced with immunoSEQ multiplex PCR; TCRdb's copy has only in-frame clones and lacks some. The sample has 150,000 or so clones, around four fifths seen once; the top ten hold about 4.4%. This chain uses TRBV19 with TRBJ2-2; D unresolved. This clonotype was sampled from a woman aged 45-65 years who had recovered from COVID-19. Sequenced sample: PBMCs or T cells enriched from blood (not recorded which). CDR3 sequence: CASSQRVNTGELFF. The CDR3 coding sequence is TGTGCCAGTAGTCAAAGAGTGAACACCGGGGAGCTGTTTTTT.